Ten or more counts support the clone carrying this T cell receptor beta chain. The antigen is not known. The sample originates from a study of tumor-infiltrating lymphocytes in primary liver carcinoma. On the study more broadly: Tissue type made little difference to sample yields of roughly 3.5 to 7.13 million productive TCRbeta reads. Points from the study as a whole: It was tumor-adjacent and tumor-blood pairs that overlapped less than tumor region pairs did. Tumors significantly exceeded blood in top-250-clone fraction (p = 0.039).

Constant-region priming of about 500 ng total RNA yielded TCR beta cDNA. Three nested multiplex PCR rounds, a slightly modified ARM-PCR, produced the libraries for TCR beta. The first two PCR rounds, approximately 11 cycles each, used TRBV1-TRBV30 forward primers and a C-beta reverse primer. TCRdb passed the multiplex PCR reads through MiXCR, listing each CDR3 protein once. This table holds 330,000 or so distinct CDR3 sequences, approximately 64% found once. The V end was cut by 8 bases, the J end by 0 bases, with 12 bases between. Germline CDR1 reads WNHNN; CDR2 reads SYGVQD (reference sequence). The CDR3 consists of 14 residues. Germline DNA was extracted alongside blood RNA, which was obtained from unsorted whole blood.

The chain combines TRBV10-1 with TRBJ2-3; D could derive from TRBD1 or TRBD2 (5 bases each). What was sequenced was peripheral blood. This sequence originates from a man in his forties with primary liver carcinoma and hepatitis B virus infection. CDR3 bases: TGCGCCAGCGGTCCGGGACCGAGCACAGATACGCAGTATTTT. Protein: CASGPGPSTDTQYF.